This TCR beta chain was captured by sequencing in a study of regulatory T cells in long-lasting Graves disease. Study results and limitations: Persistent Graves' patients showed a TCR diversity that was lower than that of newly diagnosed ones.

The authors built TCR beta libraries using iRepertoire HTBI primers and Arm-PCR of CDR3 regions. TCRdb recomputed calls from the multiplex PCR reads with MiXCR, one row per CDR3 protein. The sample shows approximately 500,000 distinct CDR3 sequences, 20% to 25% of them seen only once. There are 15 residues in the CDR3. V was trimmed by 7 bases and J by 4 bases, leaving 20 bases between them. Germline V lookup: CDR1 DFQATT, CDR2 SNEGSKA (reference sequence). This clonotype turned up a few times. What it binds is not known. Time point specified: persistent/refractory GD, antithyroid drugs over 5 years with positive TRAb. From RNA extracted from PBMCs, the TCR library was made.

The gene calls are TRBV20-1 and TRBJ1-5; TRBD1 might be the D (6 bases). The origin of this receptor is a female donor with Graves disease. Source: peripheral blood mononuclear cells (PBMCs), taken when the disease was refractory, from a patient treated with antithyroid drugs. The CDR3 DNA is TGCAGTGTTCCAGGACAGCTGACTCAGAATCAGCCCCAGCATTTT. Residues: CSVPGQLTQNQPQHF.